The 25 T cell receptor beta chains reported below all come from one sample, sequenced in a study of shared clonotypes between healthy human individuals. Assay: immunoSEQ multiplex PCR; the TCRdb copy retains only in-frame clones and omits some. The sample records about 2 million clones, about 95% being singletons. Only CD45RO-negative cells positively selected for CCR7 counted as naive CD8 cells, so terminally differentiated effector memory CD45RA+ cells were excluded. Sequences were obtained from naive CD8+ T cells sorted from blood. Receptors originate from a man between 18 and 35 years old in good health.

The genes are TRBV5-1 and TRBJ2-3, with no clear D. CDR3 length equals 15 residues. Germline V lookup: CDR1 SGHRS, CDR2 YFSETQ. V lost 0 bases to trimming and J lost 1 base, with 9 bases between them. The CDR3 DNA is TGCGCCAGCAGCTTGGGGGCAATAGGCACAGATACGCAGTATTTT. It specifies CASSLGAIGTDTQYF.

This chain uses TRBV4-1 with TRBJ2-3; D might be TRBD1 (6 bases). Looked up from germline, CDR1 is MGHRA and CDR2 is YSYEKL. The CDR3 contains 17 residues. V was clipped by 0 bases and J by 2 bases, with 15 bases between them. The CDR3 coding sequence is TGCGCCAGCAGCCAAGATCTTGTGTCAGGGGACACAGATACGCAGTATTTT. Amino acid sequence: CASSQDLVSGDTDTQYF.

J is TRBJ2-1 and V is TRBV10-1; maybe TRBD1 (6 bases). The CDR3 runs to 12 residues. The germline V and J ends were trimmed by 3 bases and 8 bases, with 8 bases remaining between them. Germline lookup yields CDR1 WNHNN and CDR2 SYGVQD (reference sequence). Written as DNA, the CDR3 is TGCGCCAGCAGTGACTGGGGGCATGAGCAGTTCTTC. Translation gives CASSDWGHEQFF.

The gene calls are TRBV14 and TRBJ1-1; D is perhaps TRBD1 (6 bases). The CDR3 loop spans 17 amino acids. Trimming pared 0 bases from V and 2 bases from J, leaving 16 bases between. Germline V lookup: CDR1 SGHDN, CDR2 FVKESK. CDR3 sequence reads: CASSQDWRTVGNTEAFF. The CDR3 DNA reads TGTGCCAGCAGCCAAGATTGGCGGACAGTTGGAAACACTGAAGCTTTCTTT.

The V gene is TRBV2, the J gene TRBJ2-6, with TRBD1 matching over 8 bases. The CDR3 sequence is 16 residues long. In germline, CDR1 is SNHLY, CDR2 FYNNEI. V gave up 4 bases and J gave up 6 bases; unmatched junction bases: 8. The CDR3 sequence: CASSGQGSNQANVLTF. The CDR3 DNA sequence: TGTGCCAGCAGTGGACAGGGGTCGAATCAGGCCAACGTCCTGACTTTC.

This chain uses TRBV6-1 with TRBJ1-2, with D possibly TRBD1 on 5 matching bases. CDR3 length: 13 amino acids. Per germline, CDR1 MNHNS and CDR2 SASEGT. V was cut by 6 bases and J by 0 bases, with 8 bases left in between. The DNA for the CDR3 is TGTGCCAGCAGGAAGACAGCTAACTATGGCTACACCTTC. Translated, it gives CASRKTANYGYTF.

With respect to this clone: A read error is likely, as this CDR3 ends without the conserved phenylalanine or tryptophan. No DNA is shown, since the ends of the CDR3 on it are uncertain; the CDR3 is the one TCRdb lists. This rearrangement joins TRBV9 to TRBJ2-7. The CDR3 length equals 8 residues, ends included. The germline V gene has CDR1 SGDLS and CDR2 YYNGEE. The CDR3 reads CASSVVWI.

The chain links TRBV28 to TRBJ2-3; D is unresolved. V was clipped by 2 bases and J by 5 bases, with 5 bases between them. CDR3 size: 12 residues. The germline V gene encodes CDR1 MDHEN and CDR2 SYDVKM. The chain's CDR3 is CASSLDGDTQYF. CDR3 nucleotides: TGTGCCAGCAGTTTAGATGGAGATACGCAGTATTTT.

The chain employs TRBV7-9 and TRBJ2-7; D is ambiguous. The CDR3 is 11 amino acids. CDR1 is SEHNR, CDR2 FQNEAQ, per germline (reference sequence). V was trimmed by 4 bases and J by 9 bases, leaving 10 bases between them. CDR3 loop: CASSSTAVQYF. The DNA of the CDR3 is TGTGCCAGCAGCTCCACGGCAGTGCAGTACTTC.

J is TRBJ1-1 and V is TRBV11-2; weak D call: TRBD1 (5 bases). V was clipped by 1 base and J by 3 bases, with 9 bases between them. The CDR3 has 14 amino acids. Per the germline V gene, CDR1 is SGHAT and CDR2 is FQNNGV. As DNA, the CDR3 is TGTGCCAGCAGCTTAGGGCGGGGGTACACTGAAGCTTTCTTT. This translates into CASSLGRGYTEAFF.

V gene TRBV27 combines with J gene TRBJ2-5; possible D gene TRBD1, 6 bases. The CDR3 totals 15 residues. Germline V CDR1 and CDR2: MNHEY, SMNVEV (reference sequence). Trimming removed 4 bases at V and 4 bases at J, with 16 bases between. In DNA form, the CDR3 reads TGTGCCAGCAGTTCCCGGACAGCAGATGGAGAGACCCAGTACTTC. It encodes CASSSRTADGETQYF.

The gene calls are TRBV11-2 and TRBJ2-2, with TRBD2 as a possible D gene (6 bases). Germline CDR1 and CDR2: SGHAT and FQNNGV. The CDR3 covers 13 residues. V was trimmed by 1 base and J by 10 bases, leaving 10 bases between them. CDR3 coding DNA: TGTGCCAGCAGCTTAGGTAGCGGATCGGAGCTGTTTTTT. The encoded protein is CASSLGSGSELFF.

The gene calls are TRBV7-9 and TRBJ1-2; 9 bases are a match to TRBD1. Trimming cost V 5 bases and J 2 bases; bases outside gene matches: 9. Germline-derived CDR1 and CDR2 are SEHNR and FQNEAQ (reference sequence). The CDR3 is made up of 16 amino acids. The CDR3 DNA reads as TGTGCCAGCAGCCGAGGGACAGGGCTGACCAACTATGGCTACACCTTC. This encodes CASSRGTGLTNYGYTF.

J is TRBJ2-7 and V is TRBV7-2, with TRBD1 matching over 7 bases. Losses at the gene ends were 1 base for V and 3 bases for J; bases not matched to a gene: 3. This CDR3 is 14 amino acids long. Germline assignment: CDR1 SGHTA and CDR2 FQGNSA. CDR3 sequence reads: CASSLVGGFYEQYF. The CDR3 nucleotides are TGTGCCAGCAGCTTAGTAGGGGGCTTCTACGAGCAGTACTTC.

The J gene is TRBJ1-1, the V gene TRBV4-1, with D unclear. CDR3 size: 15 residues. V gave up 0 bases and J gave up 5 bases, with 13 bases separating them. CDR1 is MGHRA and CDR2 is YSYEKL in the germline V gene. DNA for the CDR3: TGCGCCAGCAGCCAAGATAACGGCTCGGGGACTGAAGCTTTCTTT. Protein product: CASSQDNGSGTEAFF.

CDR3 sequence (DNA): TGCAGTGCTAGGACAACAGATACGCAGTATTTT. Protein sequence: CSARTTDTQYF. The chain is built from TRBV20-1 and TRBJ2-3; D not resolved. CDR1 is DFQATT, CDR2 SNEGSKA, per germline (reference sequence). V was cut by 3 bases and J by 3 bases, with 4 bases left in between. The CDR3 sequence is 11 residues long.

This sequence joins TRBV27 and TRBJ2-1, with 15 bases fitting TRBD2. CDR3 size: 17 residues. Germline V lookup: CDR1 MNHEY, CDR2 SMNVEV (reference sequence). J gave up 3 bases and V 7 bases, and 7 bases lay outside the gene matches. The DNA of the CDR3 is TGTGCCAGCAAGGGACTAGCGGGAGGAAGCGTCTACAATGAGCAGTTCTTC. Translated, it gives CASKGLAGGSVYNEQFF.

The chain recombines TRBV20-1 with TRBJ2-3; D not certain. Germline CDR1 is DFQATT and CDR2 is SNEGSKA (reference sequence). Trimming cost V 6 bases and J 2 bases, with 6 bases left between them. This CDR3 spans 11 amino acids. The CDR3 nucleotides read TGCAGTGCCAGGATCACAGATACGCAGTATTTT. Translated: CSARITDTQYF.

About this clone: Other DNA sequences in the sample encode the same CDR3. The J gene is TRBJ1-2, the V gene TRBV27; no reliable D call. V lost 3 bases and J lost 0, with 5 bases in between. CDR1 and CDR2 from the germline V gene are MNHEY and SMNVEV (reference sequence). CDR3 length equals 13 residues. The CDR3 bases are TGTGCCAGCAGTTTTGGGCCTAACTATGGCTACACCTTC. This codes for CASSFGPNYGYTF.

Written as DNA, the CDR3 is TGTGCCAGCAGTTTGAGGGATGCGAACACCGGGGAGCTGTTTTTT. Protein product: CASSLRDANTGELFF. The chain combines TRBV28 with TRBJ2-2; D is possibly TRBD2 (5 bases). CDR3 length equals 15 residues. Germline V CDR1 and CDR2: MDHEN, SYDVKM. The germline V and J ends were trimmed by 3 bases and 0 bases, with 8 bases remaining between them.

This clone was detected only a few times. The V call is TRBV5-4, the J call TRBJ1-2; D gene uncertain. The ends were cut back, 0 bases at V and 2 bases at J, with 14 bases in the middle. In germline, CDR1 is SGHNT, CDR2 YYREEE (reference sequence). CDR3 size: 16 residues. This chain's CDR3 is CASSLGWTGNNYGYTF. The CDR3 bases are TGTGCCAGCAGCTTGGGATGGACTGGCAACAACTATGGCTACACCTTC.

The chain is built from TRBV9 and TRBJ2-7; 7 nucleotides align to TRBD1. V was pared by 4 bases and J by 4 bases, with 14 bases of the junction left unmatched. This CDR3 comprises 16 residues. Germline V gene data show CDR1 as SGDLS and CDR2 as YYNGEE. The CDR3 region has the DNA TGTGCCAGCAGCTCTTCCGGGACAGCCCTGCCGTACGAGCAGTACTTC. Translated, it gives CASSSSGTALPYEQYF.

As to this clone: The sample carries other DNA sequences with the same CDR3. The rearrangement joins TRBV25-1 to TRBJ1-1; D ambiguous. From germline, CDR1 is MGHDK and CDR2 SYGVNS. The V and J ends lost 2 bases and 2 bases respectively, with 3 bases between them. The CDR3 sequence is 12 residues long. The CDR3 region has the DNA TGTGCCAGCAGTGAAGGTAACACTGAAGCTTTCTTT. Translating it yields CASSEGNTEAFF.

The J gene is TRBJ1-6, the V gene TRBV21-1; the listed D gene, TRBD1, was not tested against the DNA. TRBV21-1 is labeled a pseudogene. The CDR3 contains 17 residues. The CDR3 region is CASSKDKTEPYNSPLHF. The DNA of the CDR3 is TGTGCCAGCAGCAAAGATAAGACAGAGCCCTATAATTCACCCCTCCACTTT.

The chain has TRBV27 and TRBJ2-7; 9 bases are a match to TRBD2. The V gene's germline CDR1 is MNHEY and CDR2 SMNVEV (reference sequence). Trimming removed 5 bases from V and 10 bases from J; junction bases left unmatched: 6. This CDR3 is built from 12 residues. The CDR3 coding sequence is TGTGCCAGCAGTGTCGGCGGGGGGGACCAGTACTTC. Protein sequence: CASSVGGGDQYF.